A selection of T cell receptor beta chains follows, all from one sample in a study of blood T cell repertoires in COVID-19. Produced via immunoSEQ multiplex PCR; TCRdb's table is partial and in-frame only. Of 85,000 to 130,000 clones listed, about three quarters are singletons. The source material was peripheral blood. These receptors all come from a man aged 80 or over with COVID-19, enrolled during active disease. Each CDR3 is given with its conserved first and last residue. The D gene is left open where the match is weak. Rows may omit the clone size; those that give it use once, few, many or a size class.

TRBD1	few	TRBV28	TRBJ1-5	CASSLSGQGGQPQHF	TGTGCCAGCAGTTTATCGGGACAGGGAGGGCAGCCCCAGCATTTT
TRBD1	.	TRBV5-1	TRBJ2-1	CASSLVQGARNEQFF	TGCGCCAGCAGCTTGGTACAGGGGGCAAGGAATGAGCAGTTCTTC
.	.	TRBV7-2	TRBJ1-3	CASSQQGSGNTIYF	TGTGCCAGCAGCCAACAGGGCTCTGGAAACACCATATATTTT
TRBD2	.	TRBV30	TRBJ2-1	CAWERTSGSLVFF	TGTGCCTGGGAAAGAACTAGCGGGAGTTTGGTGTTCTTC
.	few	TRBV28	TRBJ2-1	CASRLASSYNEQFF	TGTGCCAGCAGACTAGCAAGCTCCTACAATGAGCAGTTCTTC
TRBD2	.	TRBV18	TRBJ2-2	CASSPILATNTGELFF	TGTGCCAGCTCACCAATACTAGCGACGAACACCGGGGAGCTGTTTTTT
TRBD2	.	TRBV18	TRBJ2-1	CASSPGGSSYNEQFF	TGTGCCAGCTCACCAGGCGGGAGCTCCTACAATGAGCAGTTCTTC
TRBD1	.	TRBV19	TRBJ1-5	CASRGGTGGLLPQHF	TGTGCCAGTAGGGGAGGGACAGGGGGCTTGTTGCCCCAGCATTTT
.	.	TRBV28	TRBJ1-5	CASSLYSTNQPQHF	TGTGCCAGCAGTTTATACAGTACCAATCAGCCCCAGCATTTT
TRBD1	.	TRBV5-1	TRBJ1-6	CASSVTGDSPLHF	TGCGCCAGCAGCGTGACAGGGGATTCACCCCTCCACTTT
TRBD2	.	TRBV29-1	TRBJ2-7	CSVGGVYRAPGGEQYF	TGCAGCGTTGGAGGTGTGTATCGGGCCCCGGGGGGTGAGCAGTACTTC
.	.	TRBV19	TRBJ2-5	CASSPPGGALETQYF	TGTGCCAGTAGTCCCCCCGGGGGTGCCCTGGAGACCCAGTACTTC
.	.	TRBV7-3	TRBJ1-2	CASSFGGDNYGYTF	TGTGCCAGCAGCTTTGGAGGAGATAACTATGGCTACACCTTC
TRBD2	.	TRBV27	TRBJ2-2	CASSLRLAGVRTGELFF	TGTGCCAGCAGTCTGCGACTAGCGGGAGTACGGACCGGGGAGCTGTTTTTT
TRBD2	.	TRBV7-8	TRBJ2-1	CSTGRLAGGGYNEQFF	TGTTCAACAGGGAGACTAGCGGGAGGGGGTTACAATGAGCAGTTCTTC
.	.	TRBV29-1	TRBJ2-3	CSVEGGRGADTQYF	TGCAGCGTTGAAGGAGGGAGAGGTGCAGATACGCAGTATTTT
.	.	TRBV30	TRBJ2-7	CAWSVMWAEQYF	TGTGCCTGGAGTGTAATGTGGGCCGAGCAGTACTTC
TRBD2	.	TRBV7-3	TRBJ2-5	CASSLTSGSKQETQYF	TGTGCCAGCAGCTTAACGAGCGGGAGTAAACAAGAGACCCAGTACTTC
.	.	TRBV11-2	TRBJ1-1	CASSWGGMGTEAFF	TGTGCCAGCAGCTGGGGGGGCATGGGCACTGAAGCTTTCTTT
.	.	TRBV7-8	TRBJ2-1	CASSLESRGYNEQFF	TGTGCCAGCAGCTTAGAATCCCGCGGATACAATGAGCAGTTCTTC
.	.	TRBV13	TRBJ2-7	CASSFPGGAEQYF	TGTGCCAGCAGCTTTCCCGGAGGGGCCGAGCAGTACTTC
.	.	TRBV4-1	TRBJ2-7	CASSLTRATGNEQYF	TGCGCCAGCAGCCTGACGAGGGCCACGGGAAACGAGCAGTACTTC
.	few	TRBV28	TRBJ1-2	CASMEGVTLTF	TGTGCCAGCATGGAAGGGGTAACCCTCACCTTC
.	.	TRBV7-2	TRBJ1-5	CASSTVGVANQPQHF	TGTGCCAGCAGCACCGTAGGGGTGGCCAATCAGCCCCAGCATTTT
.	.	TRBV30	TRBJ1-5	CAWNAGSGESNQPQHF	TGTGCCTGGAATGCGGGGAGCGGTGAGAGCAATCAGCCCCAGCATTTT
.	few	TRBV3-1/TRBV3-2	TRBJ1-3	CASSQGSRSGNTIYF	TGTGCCAGCAGCCAAGGGTCCAGGTCTGGAAACACCATATATTTT
TRBD1	few	TRBV27	TRBJ1-2	CASCRGGSSDGYTF	TGTGCCAGCTGTCGAGGGGGCTCCTCGGATGGCTACACCTTC